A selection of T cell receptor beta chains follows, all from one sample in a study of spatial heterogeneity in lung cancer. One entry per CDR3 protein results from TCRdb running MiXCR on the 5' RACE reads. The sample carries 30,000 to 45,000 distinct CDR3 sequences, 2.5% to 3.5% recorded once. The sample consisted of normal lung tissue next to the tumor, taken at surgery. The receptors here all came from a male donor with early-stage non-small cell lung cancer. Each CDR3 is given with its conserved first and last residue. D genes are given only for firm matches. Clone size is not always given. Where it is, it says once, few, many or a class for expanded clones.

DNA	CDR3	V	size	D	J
TGTGCCAGCAGCCAGACAGATGCACGGTCACCCCTCCACTTT	CASSQTDARSPLHF	TRBV12-3/TRBV12-4	many	-	TRBJ1-6
TGTGCCAGCAGCGGGGTACTAGCGGCCTACAATGAGCAGTTCTTC	CASSGVLAAYNEQFF	TRBV7-9	many	TRBD2	TRBJ2-1
TGCAGTGCCCCGGGACAGGGGAAAAACACTGAAGCTTTCTTT	CSAPGQGKNTEAFF	TRBV20-1	-	TRBD1	TRBJ1-1
TGTGCCAGCAGTTCGACTAGCGGGAGCCTTCTTCAGTACTTC	CASSSTSGSLLQYF	TRBV11-2	-	TRBD2	TRBJ2-7
TGCAGTGCTGGAAGAAGCGGGCTAAATTCACCCCTCCACTTT	CSAGRSGLNSPLHF	TRBV20-1	many	-	TRBJ1-6
TGCGCCAGCAGCTTAACCACAAACAGGGCTGTGAACACTGAAGCTTTCTTT	CASSLTTNRAVNTEAFF	TRBV5-1	many	-	TRBJ1-1
TGCAGTGCTAAGGATCTTCCTAGCGGGAGAACAGATACGCAGTATTTT	CSAKDLPSGRTDTQYF	TRBV20-1	many	TRBD2	TRBJ2-3
TGTGCCAGCAGGCCTCCGGGACAGGGTAAAGAGACCCAGTACTTC	CASRPPGQGKETQYF	TRBV5-4	many	TRBD1	TRBJ2-5
TGCAGTGTTCATTCTGAGGGTTTCGGTCAGCCCCAGCATTTT	CSVHSEGFGQPQHF	TRBV20-1	many	-	TRBJ1-5
TGTGCCACCAGTGATTTCGGAAGCGGGAGAGGGAATACGCAGTATTTT	CATSDFGSGRGNTQYF	TRBV24-1	many	TRBD2	TRBJ2-3
TGTGCCTGGAGTGTACAGGTGAACACTGAAGCTTTCTTT	CAWSVQVNTEAFF	TRBV30	many	-	TRBJ1-1
TGTGCCAGCAGCTTAGGGACAGGCCCGCCGAAGGAGACCCAGTACTTC	CASSLGTGPPKETQYF	TRBV5-4	many	TRBD1	TRBJ2-5
TGTGCCAGCAGCCCCTCAATCACAGAAGGGGGGGATGAGCAGTTCTTC	CASSPSITEGGDEQFF	TRBV7-9	many	-	TRBJ2-1
TGTGCCAGCAGCTCAGGTATTCAGAGGGGGCCAGATACGCAGTATTTT	CASSSGIQRGPDTQYF	TRBV7-6	many	TRBD1	TRBJ2-3
TGCAGTGCTAGAGGACCCACAGGAAATCAGCCCCAGCATTTT	CSARGPTGNQPQHF	TRBV20-1	many	-	TRBJ1-5
TGTGCCAGCAGTTGGGGGGCTAATCAGCCCCAGCATTTT	CASSWGANQPQHF	TRBV27	many	-	TRBJ1-5
TGTGCCAGCGGTCATGGGGAAAAACTGTTTTTT	CASGHGEKLFF	TRBV6-5	many	-	TRBJ1-4
TGTGCCAGCAGTTTCGGGGGGGGTTTAACTGAAGCTTTCTTT	CASSFGGGLTEAFF	TRBV12-3/TRBV12-4	many	-	TRBJ1-1
TGTGCCAGCAGCCTCCCAGGGGGCTATGGCTACACCTTC	CASSLPGGYGYTF	TRBV28	many	TRBD1	TRBJ1-2
TGTGCCATCAGTGAAAGGGGTTACGAGCAGTACTTC	CAISERGYEQYF	TRBV10-3	many	-	TRBJ2-7
TGTGCCAGCAGCTTAGGAGGCAGGGGCTTTACCTACGAGCAGTACTTC	CASSLGGRGFTYEQYF	TRBV11-2	-	-	TRBJ2-7
TGTGCCAGCAGCGACGGAAGGAGCACTGAAGCTTTCTTT	CASSDGRSTEAFF	TRBV6-2/TRBV6-3	many	-	TRBJ1-1
TGTGCCAGCAGCTCGACTAGCGGGGAAGAGACCCAGTACTTC	CASSSTSGEETQYF	TRBV7-9	many	TRBD2	TRBJ2-5
TGTGCCAGCAGTCGAGCAGGGGAAACTGAAGCTTTCTTT	CASSRAGETEAFF	TRBV6-5	many	-	TRBJ1-1
TGTGCCAGCAGCCCCCCTGAGGGAGGCTACACCTTC	CASSPPEGGYTF	TRBV5-5	many	-	TRBJ1-2
TGCGCCAGCAGCTTGGGTCAGCAACAAGAGACCCAGTACTTC	CASSLGQQQETQYF	TRBV5-1	many	-	TRBJ2-5
TGTGCCAGCAGAAAACAGGGCGGGCGGCCGACTGAGCAGTTCTTC	CASRKQGGRPTEQFF	TRBV6-2/TRBV6-3	many	-	TRBJ2-1
TGTGCCAGCAGTTTCTCTCCGACCTCTGGGGCCAACGTCCTGACTTTC	CASSFSPTSGANVLTF	TRBV27	many	-	TRBJ2-6
TGTGCCAGCAGCTTGACTAGCTTTAACCATGAGCAGTTCTTC	CASSLTSFNHEQFF	TRBV11-2	many	TRBD2	TRBJ2-1
TGTGCCAGCAGTTACGGGACTGCTGGGCCGCGCTACACCTTC	CASSYGTAGPRYTF	TRBV6-2/TRBV6-3	many	-	TRBJ1-2
TGTGCCAGCAGTCGCCACCTGAATTATCAGCCCCAGCATTTT	CASSRHLNYQPQHF	TRBV6-2/TRBV6-3	many	-	TRBJ1-5
TGTGCCAGCAGCTTAGGAGTATCGGGAGCCGGTGGCGGGGAGCTGTTTTTT	CASSLGVSGAGGGELFF	TRBV7-3	many	-	TRBJ2-2
TGTGCCACCAGTACGGGCTTAGGGCCTTACGAGCAGTACTTC	CATSTGLGPYEQYF	TRBV15	many	-	TRBJ2-7
TGTGCCAGCACTAACGGAGACACAGATACGCAGTATTTT	CASTNGDTDTQYF	TRBV2	-	-	TRBJ2-3
TGTGCCAGCAGCTTGACAGGAGGGGACACTGAAGCTTTCTTT	CASSLTGGDTEAFF	TRBV2	many	-	TRBJ1-1